This T cell receptor (beta chain) appears in the sequencing data of a study of T-cell reconstitution after alpha-beta-depleted transplantation in children. The V and J ends lost 5 bases and 10 bases respectively, with 15 bases between them. This CDR3 spans 13 amino acids. In germline, CDR1 is SGHTA, CDR2 FQGNSA. This clonotype has just a few counts. Its antigen is unknown. Study-level points and caveats: Some patients' high day-60 TCRbeta diversity was traced to surviving recipient T cells and thymic progenitors. A year post-transplant, T-cell counts and diversity derived mostly from newly produced T cells. Where alpha-beta T cells came from about two months after transplant was reportedly several hundred expanded graft clones.

Unique molecular identifiers featured in how the TCRbeta library was prepared. MiXCR was run by TCRdb on the PCR reads, yielding one entry per CDR3 protein. This table holds approximately 980,000 distinct CDR3 sequences, 25% to 30% found once. Sample: PBMCs, mostly from graft donor cells, taken 360 days after TCRalphabeta/CD19-depleted stem cell transplant. J is TRBJ2-1 and V is TRBV7-2, with D unclear. This sequence was found in a boy younger than two who had a stem cell transplant for SCID, so the T cells may come from the graft donor. The chain's CDR3 is CASSLRVRGEQFF. CDR3 in DNA: TGTGCCAGCAGCCTCCGGGTCCGTGGGGAGCAGTTCTTC.